There are a few counts of the clone carrying this TCR beta chain. A second roughly 7 to 12 cycle PCR used barcoded and J-beta primers. From the 5' RACE reads, TCRdb called clonotypes with MiXCR, one entry per CDR3 protein. The sample comprises around 700,000 distinct CDR3 sequences, 25% of which are singletons, and 9.4% rests with the top ten. The CDR3 has 16 residues. The germline CDR1 and CDR2 sequences are DFQATT and SNEGSKA (reference sequence). The trim removed 0 bases at V and 4 bases at J, leaving 8 bases unmatched. This sample is drawn from a study of blood T cells in healthy people across ages. Isolated PBMCs totaled at least 7 million in each sample. This same sample was also taken into another study, of T cells of mothers and their children.

Sequenced sample: blood. This chain links TRBV20-1 with TRBJ2-3, with TRBD2 matching 9 bases. This receptor was obtained from a boy younger than 18 in good health. Here the CDR3 reads CSARDTLAGIPDTQYF. The CDR3 nucleotides are TGCAGTGCTAGAGATACCCTAGCGGGGATCCCAGATACGCAGTATTTT.